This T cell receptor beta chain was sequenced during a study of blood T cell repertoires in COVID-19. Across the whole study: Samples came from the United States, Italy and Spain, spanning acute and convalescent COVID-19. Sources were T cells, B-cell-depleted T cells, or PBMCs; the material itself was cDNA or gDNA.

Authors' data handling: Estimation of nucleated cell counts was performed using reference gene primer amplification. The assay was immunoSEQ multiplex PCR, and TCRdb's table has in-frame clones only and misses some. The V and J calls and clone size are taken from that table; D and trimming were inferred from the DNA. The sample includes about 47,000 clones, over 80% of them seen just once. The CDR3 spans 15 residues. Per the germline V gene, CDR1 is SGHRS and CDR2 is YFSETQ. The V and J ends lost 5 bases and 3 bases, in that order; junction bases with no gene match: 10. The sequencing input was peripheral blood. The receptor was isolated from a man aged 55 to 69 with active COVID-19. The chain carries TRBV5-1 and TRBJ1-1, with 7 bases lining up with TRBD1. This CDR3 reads CASSPTTGLDTEAFF. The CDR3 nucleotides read TGCGCCAGCAGTCCTACGACAGGGTTGGACACTGAAGCTTTCTTT.